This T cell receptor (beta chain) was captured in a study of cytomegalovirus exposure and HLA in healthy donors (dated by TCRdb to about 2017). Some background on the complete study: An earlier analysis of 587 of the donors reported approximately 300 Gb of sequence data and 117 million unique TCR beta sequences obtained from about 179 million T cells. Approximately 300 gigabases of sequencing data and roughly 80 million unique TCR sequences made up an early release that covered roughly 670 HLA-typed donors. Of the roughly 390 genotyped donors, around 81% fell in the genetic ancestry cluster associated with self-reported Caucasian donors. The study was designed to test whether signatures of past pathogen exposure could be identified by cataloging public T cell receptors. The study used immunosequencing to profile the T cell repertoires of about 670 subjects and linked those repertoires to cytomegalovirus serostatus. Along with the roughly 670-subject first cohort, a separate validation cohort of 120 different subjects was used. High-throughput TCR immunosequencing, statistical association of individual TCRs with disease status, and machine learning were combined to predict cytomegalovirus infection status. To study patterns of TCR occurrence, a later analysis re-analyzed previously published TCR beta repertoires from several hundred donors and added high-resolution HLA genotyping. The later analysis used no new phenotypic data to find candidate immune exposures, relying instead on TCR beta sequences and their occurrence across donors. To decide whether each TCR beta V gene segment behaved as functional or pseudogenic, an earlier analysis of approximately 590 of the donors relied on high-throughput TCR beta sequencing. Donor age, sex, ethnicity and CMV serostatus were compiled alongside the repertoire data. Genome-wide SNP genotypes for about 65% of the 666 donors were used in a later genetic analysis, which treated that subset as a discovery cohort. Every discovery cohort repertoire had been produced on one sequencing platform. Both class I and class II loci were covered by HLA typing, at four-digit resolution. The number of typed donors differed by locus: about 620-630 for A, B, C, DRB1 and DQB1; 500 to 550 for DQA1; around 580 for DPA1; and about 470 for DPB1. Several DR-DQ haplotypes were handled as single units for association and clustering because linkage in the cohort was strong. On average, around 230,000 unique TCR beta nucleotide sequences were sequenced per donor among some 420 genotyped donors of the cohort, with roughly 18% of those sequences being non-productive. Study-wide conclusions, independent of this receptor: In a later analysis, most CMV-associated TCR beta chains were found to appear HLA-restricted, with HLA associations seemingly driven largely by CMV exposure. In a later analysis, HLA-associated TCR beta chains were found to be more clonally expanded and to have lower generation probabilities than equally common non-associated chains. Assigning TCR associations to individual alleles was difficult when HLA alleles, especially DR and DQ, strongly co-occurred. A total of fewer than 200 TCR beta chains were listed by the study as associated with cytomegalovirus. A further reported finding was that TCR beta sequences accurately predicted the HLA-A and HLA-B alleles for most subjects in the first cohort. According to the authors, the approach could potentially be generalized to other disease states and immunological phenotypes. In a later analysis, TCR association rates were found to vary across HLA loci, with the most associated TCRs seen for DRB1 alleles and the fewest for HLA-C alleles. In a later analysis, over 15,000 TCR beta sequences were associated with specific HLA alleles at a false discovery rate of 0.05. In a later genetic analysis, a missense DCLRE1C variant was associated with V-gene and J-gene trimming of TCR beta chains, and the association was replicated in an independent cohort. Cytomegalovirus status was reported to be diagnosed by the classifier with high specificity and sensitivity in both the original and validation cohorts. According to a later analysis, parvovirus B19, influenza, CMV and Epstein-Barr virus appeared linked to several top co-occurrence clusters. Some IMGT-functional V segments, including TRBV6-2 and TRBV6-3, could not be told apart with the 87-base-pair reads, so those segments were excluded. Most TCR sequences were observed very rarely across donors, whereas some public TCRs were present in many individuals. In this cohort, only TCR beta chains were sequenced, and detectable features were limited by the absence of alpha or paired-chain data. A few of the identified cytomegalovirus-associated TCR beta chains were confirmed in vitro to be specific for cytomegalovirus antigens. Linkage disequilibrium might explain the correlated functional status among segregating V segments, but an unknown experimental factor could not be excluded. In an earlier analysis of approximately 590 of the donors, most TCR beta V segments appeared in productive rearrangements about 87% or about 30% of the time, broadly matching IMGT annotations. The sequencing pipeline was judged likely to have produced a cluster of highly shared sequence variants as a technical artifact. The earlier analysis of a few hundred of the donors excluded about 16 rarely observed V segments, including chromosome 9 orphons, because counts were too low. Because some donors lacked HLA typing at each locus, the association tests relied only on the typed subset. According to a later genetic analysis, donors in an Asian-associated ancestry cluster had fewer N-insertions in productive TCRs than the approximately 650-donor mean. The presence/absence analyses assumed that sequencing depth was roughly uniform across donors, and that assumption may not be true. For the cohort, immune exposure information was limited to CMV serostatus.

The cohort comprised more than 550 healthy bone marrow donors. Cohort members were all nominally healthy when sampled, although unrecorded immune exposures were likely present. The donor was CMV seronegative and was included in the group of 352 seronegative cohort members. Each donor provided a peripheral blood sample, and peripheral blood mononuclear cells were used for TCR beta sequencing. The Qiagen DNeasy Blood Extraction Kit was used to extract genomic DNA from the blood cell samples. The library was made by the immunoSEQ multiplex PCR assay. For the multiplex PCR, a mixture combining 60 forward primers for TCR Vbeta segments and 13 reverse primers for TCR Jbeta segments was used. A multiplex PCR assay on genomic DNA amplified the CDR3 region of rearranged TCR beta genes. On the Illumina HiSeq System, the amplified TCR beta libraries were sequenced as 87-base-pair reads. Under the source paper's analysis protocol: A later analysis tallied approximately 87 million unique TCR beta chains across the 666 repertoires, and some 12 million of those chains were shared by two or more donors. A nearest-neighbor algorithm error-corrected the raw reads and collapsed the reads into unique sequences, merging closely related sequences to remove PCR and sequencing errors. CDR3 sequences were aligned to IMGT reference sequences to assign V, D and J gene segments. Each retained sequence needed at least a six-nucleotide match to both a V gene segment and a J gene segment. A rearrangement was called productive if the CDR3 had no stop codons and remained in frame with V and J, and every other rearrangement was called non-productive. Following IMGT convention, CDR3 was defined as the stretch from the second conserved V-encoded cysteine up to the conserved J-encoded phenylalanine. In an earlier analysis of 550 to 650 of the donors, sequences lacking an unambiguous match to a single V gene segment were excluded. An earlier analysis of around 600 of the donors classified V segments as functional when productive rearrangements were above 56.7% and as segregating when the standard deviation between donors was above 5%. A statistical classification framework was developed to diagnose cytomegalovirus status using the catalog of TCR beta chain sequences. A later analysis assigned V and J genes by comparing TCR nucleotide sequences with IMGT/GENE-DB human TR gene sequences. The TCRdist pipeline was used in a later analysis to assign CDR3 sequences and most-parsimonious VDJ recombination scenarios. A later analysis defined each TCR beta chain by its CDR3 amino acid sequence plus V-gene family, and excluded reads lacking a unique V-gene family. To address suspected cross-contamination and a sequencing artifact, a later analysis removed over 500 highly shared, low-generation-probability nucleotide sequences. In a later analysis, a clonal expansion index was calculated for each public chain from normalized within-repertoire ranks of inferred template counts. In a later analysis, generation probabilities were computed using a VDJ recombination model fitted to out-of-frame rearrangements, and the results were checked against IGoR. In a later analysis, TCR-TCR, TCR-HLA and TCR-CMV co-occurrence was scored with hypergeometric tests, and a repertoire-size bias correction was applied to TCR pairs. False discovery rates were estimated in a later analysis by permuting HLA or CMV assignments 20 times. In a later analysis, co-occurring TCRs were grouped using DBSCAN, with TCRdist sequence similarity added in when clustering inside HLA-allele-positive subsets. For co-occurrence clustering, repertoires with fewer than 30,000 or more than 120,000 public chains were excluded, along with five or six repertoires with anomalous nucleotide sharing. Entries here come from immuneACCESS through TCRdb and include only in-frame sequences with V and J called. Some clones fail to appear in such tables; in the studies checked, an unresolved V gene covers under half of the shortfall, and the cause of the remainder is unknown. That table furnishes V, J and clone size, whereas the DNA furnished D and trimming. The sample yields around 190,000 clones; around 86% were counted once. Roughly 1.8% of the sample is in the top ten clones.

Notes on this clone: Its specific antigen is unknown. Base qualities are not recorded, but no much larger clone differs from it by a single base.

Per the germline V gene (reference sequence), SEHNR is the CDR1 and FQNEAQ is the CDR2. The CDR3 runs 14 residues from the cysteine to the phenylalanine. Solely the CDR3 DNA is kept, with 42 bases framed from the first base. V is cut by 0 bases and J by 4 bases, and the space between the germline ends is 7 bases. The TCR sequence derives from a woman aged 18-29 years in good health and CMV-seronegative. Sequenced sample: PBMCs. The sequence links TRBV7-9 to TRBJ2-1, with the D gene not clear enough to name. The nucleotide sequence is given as TGTGCCAGCAGCTTAGCTAGCTGGTACAATGAGCAGTTCTTC. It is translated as CASSLASWYNEQFF. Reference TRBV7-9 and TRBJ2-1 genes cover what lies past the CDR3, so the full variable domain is DTGVSQNPRHKITKRGQNVTFRCDPISEHNRLYWYRQTLGQGPEFLTYFQNEAQLEKSRLLSDRFSAERPKGSFSTLEIQRTEQGDSAMYLCASSLASWYNEQFFGPGTRLTVL.